Listed below are T cell receptor beta chains from one sample, sequenced in a study of identical twins. Each CDR3 protein is one row after TCRdb ran MiXCR on the 5' RACE reads. Of 1.5 million to 2 million distinct CDR3 sequences in the sample, around 33% are singletons; the top ten hold around 0.3%. The sequenced sample consisted of cord blood. The receptors here all came from a newborn girl in good health. CDR3s include the opening cysteine and the closing phenylalanine or tryptophan. Each record gives: V gene, CDR3 protein.

v_call: TRBV29-1; cdr3_aa: CSVVARGQETQYF
v_call: TRBV28; cdr3_aa: CASRTADNSPLHF
v_call: TRBV4-2; cdr3_aa: CASSARDKDSDTQYF
v_call: TRBV10-3; cdr3_aa: CAISESGANYEQYF
v_call: TRBV3-1; cdr3_aa: CASSLLAGASDTQYF
v_call: TRBV19; cdr3_aa: CASSFQPGTSGSYEQYF
v_call: TRBV20-1; cdr3_aa: CSAVWTGHFTEAFF
v_call: TRBV7-9; cdr3_aa: CASSAKGENQPQHF
v_call: TRBV27; cdr3_aa: CASSLADREAYNEQFF
v_call: TRBV12-3/TRBV12-4; cdr3_aa: CASSPGLGEFF
v_call: TRBV5-6; cdr3_aa: CASSFNRETQYF
v_call: TRBV4-2; cdr3_aa: CASSQVWWDSGADTQYF
v_call: TRBV20-1; cdr3_aa: CSARPGSAQYF
v_call: TRBV10-3; cdr3_aa: CAISDTGELFF
v_call: TRBV28; cdr3_aa: CASSFNGLGTWYF
v_call: TRBV20-1; cdr3_aa: CSAGRRLAEQYF
v_call: TRBV20-1; cdr3_aa: CSAPGQEPYEQYF
v_call: TRBV10-3; cdr3_aa: CAISSDRGLSYEQYF
v_call: TRBV4-1; cdr3_aa: CASSQVTSGRGEQYF
v_call: TRBV27; cdr3_aa: CASSPDSWATDTQYF
v_call: TRBV18; cdr3_aa: CASSHLSTIINRDRVSYEQYF
v_call: TRBV20-1; cdr3_aa: CSASGWGGAYEQFF
v_call: TRBV13; cdr3_aa: CASSLLGGRSYGYTF
v_call: TRBV7-2; cdr3_aa: CASSLGVQRTDTQYF
v_call: TRBV12-3/TRBV12-4; cdr3_aa: CASSGWDSTDTQYF